This T cell receptor beta chain was identified during a study of cytomegalovirus exposure and HLA in healthy donors. The study, taken as a whole, reports: For cytomegalovirus status, the classifier reportedly gave diagnoses with high specificity and sensitivity. Most of the CMV-associated TCR beta chains (in a later analysis) appeared to be HLA-restricted. With DRB1 most and HLA-C fewest, TCR association rates differed between HLA loci in a later analysis.

To note about this clone: Its antigen is undetermined.

60 Vbeta and 13 Jbeta primers were used in PCR. This table comes from immunoSEQ multiplex PCR, and its TCRdb copy is limited to in-frame clones, with some not included. The table includes about 130,000 clones, about 81% detected once. The germline gives CDR1 SGHVS, CDR2 FQNEAQ. There are 17 residues in the CDR3. Unmatched junction bases numbered 8, after V lost 1 base and J lost 5 bases. The source material was PBMCs. The receptor comes from a middle-aged woman in good health and CMV-seropositive. The V call is TRBV7-8, the J call TRBJ1-4, with 9 nucleotides matching TRBD1. Written as DNA, the CDR3 is TGTGCCAGCAGCTTAGAACGAACCGGGACAGGGAATGAAAAACTGTTTTTT. This translates into CASSLERTGTGNEKLFF.